One and the same sample provided the 10 T cell receptor beta chains below, sequenced in a study of CD8+CD57+ T cells in acquired aplastic anemia. CDR3 and TCR beta VDJ profiling relied on a genomic DNA template. TCRdb fed the reads into MiXCR, producing one record per CDR3 protein. Of hundreds of thousands of distinct CDR3 sequences in the sample, under 80% were seen once. Sequenced sample: sorted CD4+, CD8+, or CD8+CD57+ T cells (not recorded which) from PBMCs. These receptors came from a human donor in good health, serving as a control.

The genes are TRBV9 and TRBJ2-1; 8 bases align to TRBD2. After removal of 0 bases from V and 12 bases from J, the junction contained 8 bases not matched to a gene. This CDR3 is 14 amino acids long. Germline-derived CDR1 and CDR2 are SGDLS and YYNGEE. CDR3 sequence (DNA): TGTGCCAGCAGCGTAGAGGAGGCGGGGGGTGCGCAGTTCTTC. Protein: CASSVEEAGGAQFF.

To note about this clonotype: Compared with germline, one end of the junction differs, possibly owing to a read error. V usage is TRBV7-9 and J usage is TRBJ2-2, with D perhaps TRBD2 (6 bases). This CDR3 is 16 amino acids long. CDR1 and CDR2 from the germline V gene are SEHNR and FQNEAQ (reference sequence). In DNA form, the CDR3 reads TGTGCCAGCAGTTTCGTGGGGGGTACCCCCACCGTGGAGCTGTTTTTT. Its protein is CASSFVGGTPTVELFF.

A note on this clonotype: The CDR3 carries no conserved terminal phenylalanine or tryptophan, so it likely arises from a read error. No DNA is shown, since the ends of the CDR3 on it are uncertain; the CDR3 is the one TCRdb lists. The rearrangement joins TRBV7-4 to TRBJ2-7; the D call of TRBD1 is as the table states it, not checked on the DNA. The CDR3 totals 13 residues, both ends included. Germline V gene data show CDR1 as SGHVT and CDR2 as SQSDAQ. CDR3: CASSETWGARHYT.

This rearrangement joins TRBV20-1 to TRBJ2-7; D gene ambiguous. The CDR3 extends over 14 amino acids. V shed 0 bases and J shed 4 bases, with 13 bases lying between them. CDR1 is DFQATT and CDR2 is SNEGSKA in the germline V gene (reference sequence). CDR3 amino acids: CSARDRAGLYEQYF. The CDR3 DNA is TGCAGTGCTAGAGACCGAGCAGGATTGTACGAGCAGTACTTC.

The chain has TRBV13 and TRBJ1-6; possibly TRBD1 for D (5 bases). The V end was cut by 4 bases, the J end by 10 bases, with 17 bases between. The CDR3 length is 15 residues. The germline gives CDR1 PRHDT, CDR2 FYEKMQ (reference sequence). CDR3 amino acids: CASSYRKGAGSPLHF. The CDR3 DNA reads as TGTGCCAGCAGCTACCGGAAAGGGGCCGGCTCACCCCTCCACTTT.

The chain employs TRBV7-2 and TRBJ1-2, with 7 bases aligning to TRBD1. The length of the CDR3 is 16 residues. With V trimmed by 1 base and J by 4 bases, 9 bases remained unmatched. Germline V gene sequence: CDR1 SGHTA, CDR2 FQGNSA. The CDR3 loop is CASSLDTGVRGYGYTF. Written as DNA, the CDR3 is TGTGCCAGCAGCTTAGACACAGGGGTGAGAGGCTATGGCTACACCTTC.

The gene calls are TRBV10-3 and TRBJ2-3, with 9 bases identical to TRBD2. Germline lookup yields CDR1 ENHRY and CDR2 SYGVKD. The CDR3 consists of 13 residues. Trimming removed 0 bases from V and 15 bases from J; junction bases left unmatched: 7. CDR3 residues: CAISESERGADYF. CDR3 DNA: TGTGCCATCAGTGAGTCGGAGCGGGGGGCGGATTATTTT.

The V gene is TRBV5-1, the J gene TRBJ2-3; maybe TRBD2 (5 bases). This CDR3 has 13 amino acids. V lost 1 base, J lost 11 bases, and 14 bases lay in between. Germline CDR1 SGHRS, CDR2 YFSETQ. CDR3 sequence (DNA): TGCGCCAGCAGCTTGAGTGGGCACGGGAAGCAGTATTTT. Its translation: CASSLSGHGKQYF.

This clonotype appeared a single time. It is unclear where the CDR3 begins or ends on the DNA, so no DNA is shown, and the CDR3 is as TCRdb lists it. This chain uses TRBV7-3 with TRBJ2-2; the D segment call TRBD1 is taken from the table without a DNA check. The germline V gene encodes CDR1 SGHTA and CDR2 FQGTGA. The CDR3 extends over 16 residues, inclusive of both ends. This CDR3 is CASSRGGTLKLSLLFF.

V and J are TRBV9 and TRBJ2-2; D unresolved. CDR1 is SGDLS, CDR2 YYNGEE, per germline. The V gene lost 7 bases and the J gene lost 12 bases, with 25 bases spanning the gap. The CDR3 contains 15 residues. CDR3 in amino acids: CASRWGNSNQPQLFF. The CDR3, as DNA: TGTGCCAGCCGTTGGGGAAATAGCAATCAGCCCCAGCTGTTTTTT.